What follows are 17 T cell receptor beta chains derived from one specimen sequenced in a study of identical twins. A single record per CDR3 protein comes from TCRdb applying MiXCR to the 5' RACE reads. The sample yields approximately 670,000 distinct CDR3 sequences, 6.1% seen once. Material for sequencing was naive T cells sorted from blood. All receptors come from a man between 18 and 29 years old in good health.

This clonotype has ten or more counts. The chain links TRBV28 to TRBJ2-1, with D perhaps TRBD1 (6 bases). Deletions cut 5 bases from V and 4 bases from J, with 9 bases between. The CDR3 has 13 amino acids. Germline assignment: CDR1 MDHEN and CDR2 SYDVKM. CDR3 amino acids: CASSADRYNEQFF. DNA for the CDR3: TGTGCCAGCAGTGCCGACAGGTACAATGAGCAGTTCTTC.

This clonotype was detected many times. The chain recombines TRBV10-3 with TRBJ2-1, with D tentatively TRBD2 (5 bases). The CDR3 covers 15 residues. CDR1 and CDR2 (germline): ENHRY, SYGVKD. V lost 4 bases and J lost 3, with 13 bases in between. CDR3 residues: CAISARRALYNEQFF. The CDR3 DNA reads TGTGCCATCAGTGCCCGGCGGGCACTCTACAATGAGCAGTTCTTC.

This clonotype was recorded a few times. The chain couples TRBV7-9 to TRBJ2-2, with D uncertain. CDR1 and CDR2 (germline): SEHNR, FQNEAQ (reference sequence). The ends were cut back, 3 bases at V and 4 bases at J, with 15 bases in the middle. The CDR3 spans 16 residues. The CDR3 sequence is CASSFAPGTPTGELFF. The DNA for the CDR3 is TGTGCCAGCAGCTTTGCCCCGGGCACCCCCACCGGGGAGCTGTTTTTT.

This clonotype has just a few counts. In nucleotides, the CDR3 is TGTGCCAGCTCACCACTCGTGGGACTAGCGGACAATGAGCAGTTCTTC. Protein product: CASSPLVGLADNEQFF. The J gene is TRBJ2-1, the V gene TRBV18; the match to TRBD2 covers 11 bases. There are 16 residues in the CDR3. Germline V gene data show CDR1 as KGHSH and CDR2 as LQKENI. The junction had 4 bases not matched to a gene; V was cut back by 1 base and J by 5 bases.

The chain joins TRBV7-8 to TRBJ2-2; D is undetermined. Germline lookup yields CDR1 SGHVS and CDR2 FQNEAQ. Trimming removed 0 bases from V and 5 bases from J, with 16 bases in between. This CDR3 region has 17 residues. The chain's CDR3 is CASSLAGPALVTGELFF. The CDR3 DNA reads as TGTGCCAGCAGCTTAGCTGGACCAGCTTTGGTGACCGGGGAGCTGTTTTTT.

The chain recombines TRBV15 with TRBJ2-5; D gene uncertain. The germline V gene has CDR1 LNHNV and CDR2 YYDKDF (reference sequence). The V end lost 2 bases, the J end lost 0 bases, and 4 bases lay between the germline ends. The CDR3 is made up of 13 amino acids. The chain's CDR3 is CATSRLYQETQYF. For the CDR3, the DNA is TGTGCCACCAGCAGATTATACCAAGAGACCCAGTACTTC.

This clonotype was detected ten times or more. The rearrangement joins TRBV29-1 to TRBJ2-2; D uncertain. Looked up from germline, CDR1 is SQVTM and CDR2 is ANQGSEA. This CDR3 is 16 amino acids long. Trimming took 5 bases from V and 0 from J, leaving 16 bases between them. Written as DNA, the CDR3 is TGCAGCGTTCGTGGACCTGGGCTAGCGAACACCGGGGAGCTGTTTTTT. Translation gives CSVRGPGLANTGELFF.

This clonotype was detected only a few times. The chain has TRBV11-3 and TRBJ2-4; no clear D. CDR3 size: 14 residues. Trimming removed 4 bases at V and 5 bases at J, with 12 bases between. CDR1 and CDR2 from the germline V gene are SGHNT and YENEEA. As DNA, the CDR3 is TGTGCCAGCAGCTATAGGTTCCCCCAAAACATTCAGTACTTC. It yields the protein CASSYRFPQNIQYF.

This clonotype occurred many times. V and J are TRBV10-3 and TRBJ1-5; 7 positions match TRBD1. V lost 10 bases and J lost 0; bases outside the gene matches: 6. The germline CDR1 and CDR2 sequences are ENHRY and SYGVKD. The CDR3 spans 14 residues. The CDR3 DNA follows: TGTGCCACCCAGGGGGGGGTTAGCAATCAGCCCCAGCATTTT. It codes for CATQGGVSNQPQHF.

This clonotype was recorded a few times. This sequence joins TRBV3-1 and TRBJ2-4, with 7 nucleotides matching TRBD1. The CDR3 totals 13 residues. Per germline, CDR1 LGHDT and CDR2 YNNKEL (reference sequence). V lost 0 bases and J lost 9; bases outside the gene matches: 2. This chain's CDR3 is CASSQDPGGIQYF. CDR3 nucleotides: TGTGCCAGCAGCCAAGACCCAGGGGGCATTCAGTACTTC. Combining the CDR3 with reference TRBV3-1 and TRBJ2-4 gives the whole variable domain DTAVSQTPKYLVTQMGNDKSIKCEQNLGHDTMYWYKQDSKKFLKIMFSYNNKELIINETVPNRFSPKSPDKAHLNLHINSLELGDSAVYFCASSQDPGGIQYFGAGTRLSVL.

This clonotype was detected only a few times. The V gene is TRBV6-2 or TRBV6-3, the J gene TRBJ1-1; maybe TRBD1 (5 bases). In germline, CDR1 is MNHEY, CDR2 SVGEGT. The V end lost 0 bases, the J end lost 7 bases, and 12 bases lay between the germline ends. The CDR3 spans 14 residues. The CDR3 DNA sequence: TGTGCCAGCAGTTACTCGGGGTTGACAGTTGAAGCTTTCTTT. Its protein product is CASSYSGLTVEAFF.

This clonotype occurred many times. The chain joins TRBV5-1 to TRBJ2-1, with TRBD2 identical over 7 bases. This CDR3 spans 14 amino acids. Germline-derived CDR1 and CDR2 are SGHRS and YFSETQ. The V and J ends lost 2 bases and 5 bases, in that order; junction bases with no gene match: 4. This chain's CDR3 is CASSFSGVNNEQFF. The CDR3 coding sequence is TGCGCCAGCAGCTTCAGCGGGGTCAACAATGAGCAGTTCTTC.

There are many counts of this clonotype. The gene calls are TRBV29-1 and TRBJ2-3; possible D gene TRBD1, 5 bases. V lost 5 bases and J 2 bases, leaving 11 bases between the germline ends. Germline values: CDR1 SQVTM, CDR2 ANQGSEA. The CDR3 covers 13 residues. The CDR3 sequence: CSVSMTATDTQYF. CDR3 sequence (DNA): TGCAGCGTTTCGATGACAGCCACAGATACGCAGTATTTT.

This CDR3 is CASSYERTALEKLFF. The CDR3 region has the DNA TGTGCCAGCAGTTACGAGCGGACAGCCCTTGAAAAACTGTTTTTT. V is TRBV6-5 and J is TRBJ1-4; tentatively, D is TRBD1 (6 bases). Germline V gives CDR1 MNHEY, CDR2 SVGAGI. The V gene lost 2 bases and the J gene lost 7 bases, with 14 bases spanning the gap. The CDR3 extends over 15 amino acids.

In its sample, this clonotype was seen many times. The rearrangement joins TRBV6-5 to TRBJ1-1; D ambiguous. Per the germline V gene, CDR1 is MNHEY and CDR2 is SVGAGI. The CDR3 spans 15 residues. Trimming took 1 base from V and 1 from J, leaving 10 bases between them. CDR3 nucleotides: TGTGCCAGCAGTTACTTCCCGGCAGCGAACACTGAAGCTTTCTTT. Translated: CASSYFPAANTEAFF.

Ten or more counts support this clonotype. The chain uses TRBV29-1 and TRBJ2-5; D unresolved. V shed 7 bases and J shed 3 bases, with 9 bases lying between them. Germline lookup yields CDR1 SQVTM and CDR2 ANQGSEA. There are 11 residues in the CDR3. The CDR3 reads CSALGEETQYF. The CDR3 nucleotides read TGCAGCGCCCTCGGAGAAGAGACCCAGTACTTC. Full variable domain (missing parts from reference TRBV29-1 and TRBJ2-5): SAVISQKPSRDICQRGTSLTIQCQVDSQVTMMFWYRQQPGQSLTLIATANQGSEATYESGFVIDKFPISRPNLTFSTLTVSNMSPEDSSIYLCSALGEETQYFGPGTRLLVL.

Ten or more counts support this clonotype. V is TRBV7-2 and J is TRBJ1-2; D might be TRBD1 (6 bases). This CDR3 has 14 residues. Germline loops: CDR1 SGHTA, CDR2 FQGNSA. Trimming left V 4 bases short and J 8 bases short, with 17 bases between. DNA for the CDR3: TGTGCCAGCAGCTCTTACAGGGACTATCGAGGCTACACCTTC. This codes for CASSSYRDYRGYTF.